A selection of T cell receptor beta chains follows, all from one sample in a study of cytomegalovirus exposure and HLA in healthy donors. Measured with immunoSEQ multiplex PCR; TCRdb has only the in-frame clones, and not every one. Of 200,000 to 300,000 clones detected, about four fifths appear once; the ten largest clones hold approximately 5.3%. What was sequenced was PBMCs. These receptors came from a woman in her thirties or forties in good health and CMV-seropositive. Both conserved end residues are part of each CDR3. The order of the fields is D gene, clone size, V gene, J gene, CDR3 DNA, CDR3 protein. The D gene is left open where the match is weak. A clone size is listed for some rows: how often the clone was seen (once, few, many), or a class if it is expanded.

.	.	TRBV6-4	TRBJ1-5	TGTGCCAGCAGTGACGAGGGCGGTCAGCCCCAGCATTTT	CASSDEGGQPQHF
.	.	TRBV6-6	TRBJ2-7	TGTGCCAGCCGAGCGGAGGAATGGAGATACGAGCAGTACTTC	CASRAEEWRYEQYF
TRBD2	.	TRBV6-5	TRBJ2-3	TGTGCCAGCAGTAGGACTAGCGGGGGCACAGATACGCAGTATTTT	CASSRTSGGTDTQYF
.	.	TRBV6-5	TRBJ2-3	TGTGCCAGCAGTCCCCGCGGGGGCACAGATACGCAGTATTTT	CASSPRGGTDTQYF
.	.	TRBV4-1	TRBJ1-2	TGCGCCAGCAGCAAGAATATCAGGGGAATTGACTATGGCTACACCTTC	CASSKNIRGIDYGYTF
.	few	TRBV7-2	TRBJ2-4	TGTGCCAGCAGCTTAGCAGGAGGCATTCAGTACTTC	CASSLAGGIQYF
TRBD1	.	TRBV7-8	TRBJ1-4	TGTGCCAGCAGTCGGGACAGGGGAAATGAAAAACTGTTTTTT	CASSRDRGNEKLFF
.	.	TRBV28	TRBJ1-2	TGTGCCAGCAGTTTACCCGGGACTGCCGGCTATGGCTACACCTTC	CASSLPGTAGYGYTF
.	.	TRBV19	TRBJ1-5	TGTGCCAGTAGTATAGGGGGGGGGCCTGAGTTGCAGCCCCAGCATTTT	CASSIGGGPELQPQHF
TRBD1	.	TRBV19	TRBJ1-4	TGTGCCAGTAGTATACCCCGGACAGGACTCCCTGCAACTAATGAAAAACTGTTTTTT	CASSIPRTGLPATNEKLFF
TRBD1	.	TRBV29-1	TRBJ1-1	TGCAGCGCCCGGACAGGGGCCGGCGGCACTGAAGCTTTCTTT	CSARTGAGGTEAFF
TRBD2	.	TRBV9	TRBJ2-3	TGTGCCAGCAGCGGCGGGGGGGGACCCACAGATACGCAGTATTTT	CASSGGGGPTDTQYF
.	once	TRBV15	TRBJ1-4	TGTGCCACCAGCAGGCAAAAGGGGATAACTAATGAAAAACTGTTTTTT	CATSRQKGITNEKLFF
.	.	TRBV7-7	TRBJ2-5	TGTGCTAGCAGCTTAGCAATGGACTTCCAAGAGACCCAGTACTTC	CASSLAMDFQETQYF
TRBD2	.	TRBV5-5	TRBJ2-1	TGTGCCAGCAGTCCTGGACTAGCGGGAGTTGGCCCCTACAATGAGCAGTTCTTC	CASSPGLAGVGPYNEQFF
.	.	TRBV19	TRBJ2-2	TGTGCCAGTAATACCCCAACGGAGGTAACGCACACCGGGGAGCTGTTTTTT	CASNTPTEVTHTGELFF
TRBD2	.	TRBV13	TRBJ2-7	TGTGCCAGCAGCCTTGGACTAGCGGGAGACCAGCAGTACTTC	CASSLGLAGDQQYF
TRBD1	.	TRBV6-1	TRBJ1-4	TGTGCCGGTCAGGGGGGCGTGAGATCCAATGAAAAACTGTTTTTT	CAGQGGVRSNEKLFF
.	.	TRBV30	TRBJ1-2	TGTGCCTGGAGTGCGGCAGGGTTTGATGGCTACACCTTC	CAWSAAGFDGYTF
TRBD1	.	TRBV9	TRBJ1-4	TGTGCCAGCAGCCCACTGCTCGGACAGGGAGGGGAAAAACTGTTTTTT	CASSPLLGQGGEKLFF
TRBD1	once	TRBV2	TRBJ2-7	TGTGCCAGCAGTGAGTCCCAGGGGGCGCACTACGAGCAGTACTTC	CASSESQGAHYEQYF
.	.	TRBV5-6	TRBJ2-5	TGTGCCAGCAGCGGGAGGGGGCGGGAGGACCAAGAGACCCAGTACTTC	CASSGRGREDQETQYF
TRBD2	.	TRBV19	TRBJ2-3	TGTGCCAGTACTGGACTAGCGGGAGCCGCAGATACGCAGTATTTT	CASTGLAGAADTQYF
TRBD1	.	TRBV18	TRBJ1-5	TGTGCCAGCTCATCGGCCCCGGGACAGGGGAATCAGCCCCAGCATTTT	CASSSAPGQGNQPQHF
.	.	TRBV6-5	TRBJ2-5	TGTGCCAGCAGTTCTACAGGCTTGGGGGAGACCCAGTACTTC	CASSSTGLGETQYF
TRBD1	.	TRBV10-3	TRBJ2-1	TGTGCCATCAGCAACAGGGGAACGTCCTACAATGAGCAGTTCTTC	CAISNRGTSYNEQFF
TRBD1	once	TRBV4-1	TRBJ1-1	TGCGCCAGCAGCTGGACAGGGGGCAACACTGAAGCTTTCTTT	CASSWTGGNTEAFF
TRBD1	.	TRBV11-1	TRBJ2-7	TGTGCCAGCAGCCCCGGGGGGCGGACAGGGGTTACCTACGAGCAGTACTTC	CASSPGGRTGVTYEQYF
.	.	TRBV4-1	TRBJ1-1	TGCGCCAGCAGCCAAGACCCACAGGGGAACACTGAAGCTTTCTTT	CASSQDPQGNTEAFF
TRBD2	.	TRBV4-1	TRBJ2-3	TGCGCCAGCAGCCCCTCAAGCGGGGGGCTCCACACAGATACGCAGTATTTT	CASSPSSGGLHTDTQYF
TRBD2	.	TRBV9	TRBJ2-3	TGTGCCAGCAGCGTAGGGGCTAGCGGGAGCGGAGGCACAGATACGCAGTATTTT	CASSVGASGSGGTDTQYF
.	.	TRBV27	TRBJ2-1	TGTGCCAGCAGTTTAGGTCAATCGGGGCAGTTCTTC	CASSLGQSGQFF
.	.	TRBV7-9	TRBJ1-1	TGTGCCAGCAGCTTACGGGCGGGCATGAACACTGAAGCTTTCTTT	CASSLRAGMNTEAFF
.	.	TRBV2	TRBJ2-2	TGTGCCAGCAGTGAAGAAGCTACCGGGGAGCTGTTTTTT	CASSEEATGELFF
.	.	TRBV10-3	TRBJ1-1	TGTGCCATCAGTGAAGATAGGGGAAACACTGAAGCTTTCTTT	CAISEDRGNTEAFF
.	.	TRBV30	TRBJ2-5	TGTGCCTGGGAACAGGGAGGGGAGACCCAGTACTTC	CAWEQGGETQYF
.	.	TRBV30	TRBJ1-2	TGTGCCTGGAGAAACGGGGGCTACACCTTC	CAWRNGGYTF
.	.	TRBV6-5	TRBJ2-5	TGTGCCAGCAGTTCGGAGGGTGGCCAAAAGACCCAGTACTTC	CASSSEGGQKTQYF
TRBD2	.	TRBV11-2	TRBJ2-5	TGTGCCAGCAGCTTAGGGACTAGCGGGATCGAGACCCAGTACTTC	CASSLGTSGIETQYF